The T cell receptor beta chain described here comes from a study of blood T cells in healthy people across ages. This clonotype was observed a handful of times. Germline lookup yields CDR1 DFQATT and CDR2 SNEGSKA (reference sequence). The CDR3 covers 13 residues. Alongside a J-beta primer mix, a sample-barcoded 5' primer served in a second PCR lasting about 7 to 11 cycles. From each sample, at least 2.5 million paired-end reads containing CDR3 were obtained. MiXCR was run by TCRdb on the 5' RACE reads, yielding one entry per CDR3 protein. The data contain 1.2 million to 1.5 million distinct CDR3 sequences, approximately 38% of them singletons.

Sequencing was carried out using blood. The sequence derives from a woman aged 18-35 years in good health. The chain carries TRBV20-1 and TRBJ2-5; D is possibly TRBD2 (5 bases). The end of the DNA is better explained by TRBJ2-7, so the J call may be wrong. The CDR3 sequence is CSARKLERYEQYF. The CDR3 DNA reads as TGCAGTGCTAGAAAACTAGAACGCTACGAGCAGTACTTC.